A single sample gave rise to the 27 T cell receptor beta chains below, sequenced in a study of regulatory T cells in long-lasting Graves disease. iRepertoire HTBI primers and Arm-PCR of CDR3 regions built TCR beta libraries. MiXCR, applied by TCRdb to the multiplex PCR reads, yields one record per CDR3 protein. This sample has approximately 540,000 distinct CDR3 sequences, with more than 10% found just once. The time point was: newly diagnosed GD, antithyroid drugs for less than 3 months. PBMCs provided the RNA from which the TCR library was made. These data were also reused for a study on T cells in Graves' hyperthyroidism and ophthalmopathy.

This specimen consisted of peripheral blood mononuclear cells (PBMCs), obtained at new diagnosis, from a patient treated with antithyroid drugs. These receptor sequences come from a woman aged 25 to 39 with Graves disease.

This clonotype was counted at least ten times. The genes are TRBV15 and TRBJ1-3; D is undetermined. Germline-derived CDR1 and CDR2 are LNHNV and YYDKDF (reference sequence). The CDR3 sequence is 18 residues long. The V and J ends lost 0 bases and 2 bases respectively, with 17 bases between them. The CDR3 nucleotides are TGTGCCACCAGCAGAGATCCGGTAGGGATCGGGGCTGGAAACACCATATATTTT. It is translated as CATSRDPVGIGAGNTIYF.

This clonotype showed up many times. The chain employs TRBV18 and TRBJ1-1, with TRBD1 identical over 9 bases. The CDR3 length is 17 residues. Germline values: CDR1 KGHSH, CDR2 LQKENI. With 6 bases clipped from V and 1 base from J, the junction kept 12 bases outside the gene matches. The chain's CDR3 is CASSPRTGDMANTEAFF. The CDR3 nucleotides are TGTGCCAGCTCCCCCCGGACAGGGGACATGGCGAACACTGAAGCTTTCTTT.

This clonotype was seen at least ten times. CDR3 region: CASSLVTPTYNEQFF. The CDR3 DNA is TGTGCCAGCAGTTTAGTCACACCAACCTACAATGAGCAGTTCTTC. The V gene is TRBV28, the J gene TRBJ2-1; no firm D call. The CDR3 covers 15 residues. V lost 2 bases, J lost 2 bases, and 10 bases lay in between. CDR1 MDHEN and CDR2 SYDVKM come from the germline V gene.

The V gene is TRBV6-5, the J gene TRBJ2-5; TRBD2 matches at 13 bases. CDR3 length: 17 amino acids. Trimming took 4 bases from V and 5 from J; bases not matched to a gene: 10. CDR1 and CDR2 (germline): MNHEY, SVGAGI. The CDR3 reads CASSLRGLAGVRETQYF. The CDR3 DNA is TGTGCCAGCAGTTTACGAGGACTAGCGGGAGTTAGGGAGACCCAGTACTTC.

The chain recombines TRBV27 with TRBJ2-7; 11 bases are a match to TRBD2. The CDR3 is 18 amino acids. Germline assignment: CDR1 MNHEY and CDR2 SMNVEV (reference sequence). V gave up 4 bases and J gave up 5 bases; unmatched junction bases: 16. CDR3 bases: TGTGCCAGCAGTTCATACGGAAGAATAGCGGGAGGGCCACACGAGCAGTACTTC. This encodes CASSSYGRIAGGPHEQYF.

This clonotype was seen many times. The rearrangement uses TRBV20-1 and TRBJ1-1; 8 bases match TRBD1. CDR1 is DFQATT and CDR2 is SNEGSKA in the germline V gene (reference sequence). The CDR3 extends over 15 amino acids. Trimming at V came to 0 bases and at J to 7 bases, leaving 10 bases not matched to a gene. CDR3 coding DNA: TGCAGTGCTAGAGAGGACAGGGCAAGGGGAAATGAAGCTTTCTTT. Its protein is CSAREDRARGNEAFF.

This clonotype has a count of ten or more. The J gene is TRBJ1-5, the V gene TRBV2; no firm D call. The germline V and J ends were trimmed by 8 bases and 5 bases, with 19 bases remaining between them. The CDR3 is made up of 15 amino acids. CDR1 is SNHLY and CDR2 is FYNNEI in the germline V gene. CDR3 bases: TGTGCCAGCCGCCGTAGGCAGGCTCTGGATCAGCCCCAGCATTTT. Its protein is CASRRRQALDQPQHF.

This clonotype was recorded many times. The chain is built from TRBV7-8 and TRBJ2-3; 10 bases fit TRBD2. The junction had 7 bases not matched to a gene; V was cut back by 4 bases and J by 3 bases. From germline, CDR1 is SGHVS and CDR2 FQNEAQ. The CDR3 is 16 residues long. The CDR3 protein is CASSWRSSGSTDTQYF. Written as DNA, the CDR3 is TGTGCCAGCAGCTGGCGATCTAGCGGGAGTACAGATACGCAGTATTTT.

V and J are TRBV19 and TRBJ2-1; D tentatively fits TRBD1 or TRBD2 (5 bases each). Germline V gene lookup returns CDR1 LNHDA and CDR2 SQIVND (reference sequence). With 7 bases removed from V and 0 bases from J, the gap between germline ends came to 19 bases. The CDR3 is made up of 17 amino acids. The CDR3 bases are TGTGCCAGTACCCCCCGGGGCGGGTCGAGCTCCTACAATGAGCAGTTCTTC. This gives the protein CASTPRGGSSSYNEQFF.

This clonotype was counted many times. The rearrangement joins TRBV30 to TRBJ2-1; D remains ambiguous. The germline CDR1 and CDR2 sequences are GTSNPN and SVGIG (reference sequence). V was pared by 1 base and J by 4 bases, with 2 bases between. The CDR3 extends over 11 amino acids. The CDR3 nucleotides are TGTGCCTGGAGTGCTTACAATGAGCAGTTCTTC. Protein sequence: CAWSAYNEQFF.

This clonotype occurred a few times. V gene TRBV7-2 combines with J gene TRBJ2-2; 8 nucleotides agree with TRBD1. The CDR3 has 15 amino acids. From germline, CDR1 is SGHTA and CDR2 FQGNSA. With V trimmed by 5 bases and J by 7 bases, 9 bases remained unmatched. CDR3 sequence (DNA): TGTGCCAGCAGCCCCGGACAGGGATCAGGCGGGGAGCTGTTTTTT. Translation gives CASSPGQGSGGELFF.

In this sample, this clonotype turned up a few times. The V gene is TRBV9, the J gene TRBJ2-4; D is perhaps TRBD1 (5 bases). V shed 2 bases and J shed 3 bases, with 24 bases lying between them. CDR1 is SGDLS and CDR2 is YYNGEE in the germline V gene. The CDR3 loop spans 19 amino acids. CDR3 loop: CASSVYGAVFDFGKNIQYF. CDR3 coding DNA: TGTGCCAGCAGCGTCTATGGGGCAGTATTTGATTTTGGCAAAAACATTCAGTACTTC.

This clonotype was found many times. The chain recombines TRBV30 with TRBJ2-3; the D gene is possibly TRBD1 (6 bases). CDR1 and CDR2 from the germline V gene are GTSNPN and SVGIG (reference sequence). The CDR3 length is 15 residues. The germline V and J ends were trimmed by 8 bases and 2 bases, with 20 bases remaining between them. CDR3 DNA sequence: TGTGCCACCAAGCAGACCTGGGGGCCCACAGATACGCAGTATTTT. It codes for CATKQTWGPTDTQYF.

There are many counts of this clonotype. The chain combines TRBV6-2 or TRBV6-3 with TRBJ1-4; the match to TRBD1 covers 8 bases. The CDR3 contains 14 residues. Germline V gene sequence: CDR1 MNHEY, CDR2 SVGEGT. J gave up 8 bases and V 5 bases, and 7 bases lay outside the gene matches. The CDR3 protein is CASSEDRAEEKLFF. The DNA for the CDR3 is TGTGCCAGCAGTGAGGACAGGGCGGAAGAAAAACTGTTTTTT.

The genes are TRBV7-3 and TRBJ2-3; no definite D call. Between the trimmed V and J ends, which lost 7 bases and 4 bases, there was a span of 12 bases. The CDR3 loop spans 13 amino acids. Looked up from germline, CDR1 is SGHTA and CDR2 is FQGTGA. The chain's CDR3 is CASTTTGADTQYF. The CDR3 nucleotides are TGTGCCAGCACCACAACTGGGGCAGATACGCAGTATTTT.

This clonotype was seen repeatedly, ten times or more. The J gene is TRBJ2-1, the V gene TRBV7-8; 8 positions match TRBD2. CDR1 and CDR2 (germline): SGHVS, FQNEAQ. Trimming cost V 4 bases and J 0 bases; bases outside gene matches: 14. The CDR3 sequence is 19 residues long. The CDR3 loop reads CASSSKISGEPSSYNEQFF. CDR3 bases: TGTGCCAGCAGCTCAAAGATTAGCGGGGAGCCGAGCTCCTACAATGAGCAGTTCTTC.

This clonotype turned up a few times. A much larger clone lies one base from this, so it may be a read error. The rearrangement links TRBV7-8 to TRBJ2-3; D is ambiguous. The closer fit of TRBJ2-7 to the DNA end suggests the J call may be wrong. The CDR3 extends over 14 amino acids. CDR1 is SGHVS and CDR2 is FQNEAQ in the germline V gene. DNA of the CDR3: TGTGCCGGCAGCTTGTGGCGAGGACCCTACGAGCAGTACTTC. It translates to CAGSLWRGPYEQYF.

This clonotype was seen at least ten times. This chain links TRBV28 with TRBJ2-1; TRBD2 matches at 11 bases. The germline gives CDR1 MDHEN, CDR2 SYDVKM. This CDR3 is 17 amino acids long. V shed 2 bases, J shed 4 bases, and the junction held 7 bases outside the gene matches. In DNA, the CDR3 is TGTGCCAGCAGTTTAGATCCTAGCGGGGGGCAATACAATGAGCAGTTCTTC. Residues: CASSLDPSGGQYNEQFF.

V gene TRBV7-8 combines with J gene TRBJ2-5; 9 positions match TRBD2. The J call may not be correct, given that the DNA end is closer to TRBJ2-1. Looked up from germline, CDR1 is SGHVS and CDR2 is FQNEAQ. CDR3 length equals 16 residues. CDR3 loop: CASSLGGAGGPNEQFF. CDR3 nucleotide sequence: TGTGCCAGCAGCTTAGGAGGGGCGGGAGGGCCGAATGAGCAGTTCTTC.

Only a few counts were recorded for this clonotype. V usage is TRBV29-1 and J usage is TRBJ2-1; weak D call: TRBD2 (6 bases). Trimming pared 7 bases from V and 7 bases from J, leaving 20 bases between. This CDR3 has 14 amino acids. The V gene's germline CDR1 is SQVTM and CDR2 ANQGSEA. The CDR3 DNA is TGCAGCGCTACTGAAGGGAGCGGGCGAAATGAGCAGTTCTTC. It translates to CSATEGSGRNEQFF.

This clonotype was observed at least ten times. The V gene is TRBV2, the J gene TRBJ2-7; 7 bases are shared with TRBD1. The V gene end was trimmed by 4 bases and the J gene end by 1 base; junction bases not matched to a gene: 4. Germline V gene lookup returns CDR1 SNHLY and CDR2 FYNNEI. This CDR3 has 14 residues. CDR3 nucleotide sequence: TGTGCCAGCAGTGTAAAACAGGGGTCCTACGAGCAGTACTTC. Protein: CASSVKQGSYEQYF.

This clonotype was seen repeatedly, ten times or more. The chain combines TRBV29-1 with TRBJ2-1; possible D gene TRBD1, 6 bases. V lost 7 bases and J lost 6, with 19 bases in between. Germline V gene sequence: CDR1 SQVTM, CDR2 ANQGSEA. CDR3 length: 14 residues. The CDR3 DNA reads TGCAGCGGAGGACAGCCAGAAGTTATCAATGAGCAGTTCTTC. This translates into CSGGQPEVINEQFF.

This clonotype has at least ten counts. This chain joins TRBV12-3 or TRBV12-4 and TRBJ2-3; D is unresolved. The V end lost 2 bases, the J end lost 0 bases, and 9 bases lay between the germline ends. CDR3 length equals 15 residues. The CDR3 sequence is CASSLTESSTDTQYF. The CDR3 region has the DNA TGTGCCAGCAGTTTAACGGAATCTAGCACAGATACGCAGTATTTT.

This clonotype was seen a few times. At one end, the junction sequence differs from germline, possibly due to a read error. V is TRBV7-7 and J is TRBJ1-2; D gene uncertain. CDR3 length equals 14 residues. Germline CDR1 SSHAT, CDR2 FNYEAQ (reference sequence). CDR3 loop: CASSPTTGSFSLTF. CDR3 DNA: TGTGCTAGCAGCCCTACGACGGGGAGCTTCTCCCTCACCTTC.

On this clonotype itself: Mismatch with germline at one junction end may stem from a read error. This rearrangement joins TRBV7-8 to TRBJ2-5; D call uncertain. Germline CDR1 reads SGHVS; CDR2 reads FQNEAQ. The CDR3 extends over 12 amino acids. The CDR3 sequence is CASNLVSETQYF. The CDR3 nucleotides are TGTGCCAGCAACTTAGTCTCTGAGACCCAGTACTTC.

This clonotype has a count of ten or more. This chain joins TRBV12-3 or TRBV12-4 and TRBJ2-1; 14 bases fit TRBD2. The CDR3 is 16 amino acids. After removal of 2 bases from V and 12 bases from J, the junction contained 9 bases not matched to a gene. Written as DNA, the CDR3 is TGTGCCAGCAGTTTATCGGGACTAGCGGGAGTAGGGGGGCAGTTCTTC. It is translated as CASSLSGLAGVGGQFF.

This clonotype was seen repeatedly, ten times or more. The chain carries TRBV28 and TRBJ2-3, with D perhaps matching TRBD2 (5 bases). This CDR3 is built from 15 residues. Germline V gene lookup returns CDR1 MDHEN and CDR2 SYDVKM. The V end was cut by 4 bases, the J end by 3 bases, with 14 bases between. CDR3 nucleotides: TGTGCCAGCAGTTGGAGCGGCCCTATAACAGATACGCAGTATTTT. Translating it yields CASSWSGPITDTQYF.